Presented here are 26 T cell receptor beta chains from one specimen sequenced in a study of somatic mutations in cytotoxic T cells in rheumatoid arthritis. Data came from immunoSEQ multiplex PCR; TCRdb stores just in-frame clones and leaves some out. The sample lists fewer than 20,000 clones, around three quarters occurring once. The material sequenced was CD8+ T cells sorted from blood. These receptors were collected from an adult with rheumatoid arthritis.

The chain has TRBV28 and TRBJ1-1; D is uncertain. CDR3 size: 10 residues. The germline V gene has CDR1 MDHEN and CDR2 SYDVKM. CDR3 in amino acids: CAQENTEAFF. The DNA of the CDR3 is TGTGCTCAAGAGAACACTGAAGCTTTCTTT.

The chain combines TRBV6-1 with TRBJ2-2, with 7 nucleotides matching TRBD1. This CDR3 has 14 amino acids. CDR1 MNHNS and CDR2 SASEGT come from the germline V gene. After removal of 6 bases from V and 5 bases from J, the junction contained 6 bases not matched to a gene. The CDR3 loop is CASRGQGETGELFF. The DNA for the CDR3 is TGTGCCAGCAGGGGGCAGGGGGAGACCGGGGAGCTGTTTTTT.

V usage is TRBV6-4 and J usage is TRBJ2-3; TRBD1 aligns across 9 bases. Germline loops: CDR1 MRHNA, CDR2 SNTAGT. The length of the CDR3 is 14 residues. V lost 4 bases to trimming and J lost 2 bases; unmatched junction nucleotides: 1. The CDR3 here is CASSGTGATDTQYF. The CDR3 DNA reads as TGTGCCAGCAGTGGGACAGGGGCCACAGATACGCAGTATTTT.

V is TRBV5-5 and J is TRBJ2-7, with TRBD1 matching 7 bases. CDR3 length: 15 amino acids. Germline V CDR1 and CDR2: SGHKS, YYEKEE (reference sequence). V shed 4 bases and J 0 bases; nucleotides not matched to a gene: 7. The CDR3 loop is CASSLTGTTSYEQYF. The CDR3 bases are TGTGCCAGCAGCCTGACAGGGACCACCTCCTACGAGCAGTACTTC.

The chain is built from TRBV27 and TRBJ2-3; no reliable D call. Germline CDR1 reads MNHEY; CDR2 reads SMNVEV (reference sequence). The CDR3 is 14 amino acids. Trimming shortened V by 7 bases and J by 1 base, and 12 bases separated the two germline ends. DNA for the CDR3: TGTGCCAGCACGGGCCTCTGGGGCACAGATACGCAGTATTTT. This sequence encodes CASTGLWGTDTQYF.

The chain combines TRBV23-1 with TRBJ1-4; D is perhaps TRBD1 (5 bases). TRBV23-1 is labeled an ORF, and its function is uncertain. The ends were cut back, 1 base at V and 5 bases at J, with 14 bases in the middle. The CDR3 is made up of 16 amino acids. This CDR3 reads CASSQFHQGGNEKLFF. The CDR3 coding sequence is TGCGCCAGCAGTCAATTCCACCAGGGCGGGAATGAAAAACTGTTTTTT.

CDR3 coding DNA: TGCAGCGTTGTGGGGAAGGCCAACGTCCTGACTTTC. Translating gives CSVVGKANVLTF. This chain uses TRBV29-1 with TRBJ2-6, with D unclear. Germline CDR1 SQVTM, CDR2 ANQGSEA. The CDR3 is 12 residues long. V was pared by 4 bases and J by 6 bases, with 7 bases between. Using reference TRBV29-1 and TRBJ2-6 for the parts outside the CDR3, the full variable domain is SAVISQKPSRDICQRGTSLTIQCQVDSQVTMMFWYRQQPGQSLTLIATANQGSEATYESGFVIDKFPISRPNLTFSTLTVSNMSPEDSSIYLCSVVGKANVLTFGAGSRLTVL.

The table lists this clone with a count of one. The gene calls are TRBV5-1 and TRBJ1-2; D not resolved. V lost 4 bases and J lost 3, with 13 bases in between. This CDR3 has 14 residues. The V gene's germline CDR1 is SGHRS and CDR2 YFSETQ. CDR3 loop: CASSPTANHYGYTF. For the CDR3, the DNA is TGCGCCAGCAGCCCCACCGCCAACCACTATGGCTACACCTTC.

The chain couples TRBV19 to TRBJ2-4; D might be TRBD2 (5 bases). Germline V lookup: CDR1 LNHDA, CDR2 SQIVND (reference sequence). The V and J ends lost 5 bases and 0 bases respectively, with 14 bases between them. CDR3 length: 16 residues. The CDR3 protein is CASSPGRTLAKNIQYF. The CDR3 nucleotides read TGTGCCAGTAGTCCCGGCAGGACTTTAGCCAAAAACATTCAGTACTTC. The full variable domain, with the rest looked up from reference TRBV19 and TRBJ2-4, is DGGITQSPKYLFRKEGQNVTLSCEQNLNHDAMYWYRQDPGQGLRLIYYSQIVNDFQKGDIAEGYSVSREKKESFPLTVTSAQKNPTAFYLCASSPGRTLAKNIQYFGAGTRLSVL.

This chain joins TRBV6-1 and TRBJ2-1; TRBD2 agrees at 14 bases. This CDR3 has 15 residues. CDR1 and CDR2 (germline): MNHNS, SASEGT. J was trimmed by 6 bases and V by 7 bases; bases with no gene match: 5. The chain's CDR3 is CASIRLAGGPNEQFF. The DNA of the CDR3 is TGTGCCAGCATTCGACTAGCGGGGGGGCCCAATGAGCAGTTCTTC.

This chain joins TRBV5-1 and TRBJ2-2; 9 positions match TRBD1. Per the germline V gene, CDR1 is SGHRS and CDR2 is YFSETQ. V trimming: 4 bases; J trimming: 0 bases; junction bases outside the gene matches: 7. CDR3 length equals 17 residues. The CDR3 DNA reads TGCGCCAGCAGCCCGACAGGGGGGCGGTCGAACACCGGGGAGCTGTTTTTT. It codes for CASSPTGGRSNTGELFF.

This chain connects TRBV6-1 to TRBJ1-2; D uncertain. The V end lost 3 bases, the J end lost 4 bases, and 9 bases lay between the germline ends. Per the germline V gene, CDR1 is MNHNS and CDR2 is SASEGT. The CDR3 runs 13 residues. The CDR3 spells CASSDRGVYGYTF. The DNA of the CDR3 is TGTGCCAGCAGTGACCGGGGTGTCTATGGCTACACCTTC.

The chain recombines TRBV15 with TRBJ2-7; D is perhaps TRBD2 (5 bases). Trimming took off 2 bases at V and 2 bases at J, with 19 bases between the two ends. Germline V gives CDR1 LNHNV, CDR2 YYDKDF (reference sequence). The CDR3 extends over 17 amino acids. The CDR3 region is CATSRTVGYGDPYEQYV. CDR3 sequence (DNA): TGTGCCACCAGCAGAACCGTTGGATACGGGGATCCCTACGAGCAGTACGTC.

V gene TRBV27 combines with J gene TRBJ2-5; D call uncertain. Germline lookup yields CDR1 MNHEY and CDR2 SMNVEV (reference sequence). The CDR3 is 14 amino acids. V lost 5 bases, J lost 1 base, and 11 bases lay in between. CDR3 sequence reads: CASSTLGPQETQYF. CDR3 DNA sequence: TGTGCCAGCAGTACCCTAGGGCCCCAAGAGACCCAGTACTTC.

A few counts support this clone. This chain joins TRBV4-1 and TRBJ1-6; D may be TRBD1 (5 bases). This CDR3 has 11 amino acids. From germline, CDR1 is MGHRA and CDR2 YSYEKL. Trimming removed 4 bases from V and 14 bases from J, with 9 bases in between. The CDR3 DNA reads TGCGCCAGCAGCCGGAGGGGCACCCTCCACTTT. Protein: CASSRRGTLHF.

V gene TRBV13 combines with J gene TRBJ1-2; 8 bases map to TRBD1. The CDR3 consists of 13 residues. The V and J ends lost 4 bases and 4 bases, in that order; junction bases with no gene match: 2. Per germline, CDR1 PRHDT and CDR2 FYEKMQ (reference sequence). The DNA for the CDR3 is TGTGCCAGCAGCTCGGACAGGGTCTATGGCTACACCTTC. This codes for CASSSDRVYGYTF.

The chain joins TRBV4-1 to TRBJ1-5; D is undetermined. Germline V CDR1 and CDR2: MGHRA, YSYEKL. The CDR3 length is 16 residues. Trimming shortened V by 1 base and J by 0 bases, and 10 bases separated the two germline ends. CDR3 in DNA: TGCGCCAGCAGCCAAGGGACGACTTATAGCAATCAGCCCCAGCATTTT. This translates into CASSQGTTYSNQPQHF.

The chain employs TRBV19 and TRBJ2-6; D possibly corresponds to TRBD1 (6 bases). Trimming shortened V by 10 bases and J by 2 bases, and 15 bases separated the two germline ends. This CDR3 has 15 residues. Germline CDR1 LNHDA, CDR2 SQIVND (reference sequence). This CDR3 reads CAIASRGAGANVLTF. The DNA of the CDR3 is TGTGCCATCGCATCCAGGGGTGCTGGGGCCAACGTCCTGACTTTC.

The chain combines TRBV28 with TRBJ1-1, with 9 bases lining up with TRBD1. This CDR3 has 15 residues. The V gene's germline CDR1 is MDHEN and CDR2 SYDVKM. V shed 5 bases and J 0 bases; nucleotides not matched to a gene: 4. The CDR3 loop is CASSGDRAMNTEAFF. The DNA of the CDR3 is TGTGCCAGCAGTGGGGACAGGGCGATGAACACTGAAGCTTTCTTT.

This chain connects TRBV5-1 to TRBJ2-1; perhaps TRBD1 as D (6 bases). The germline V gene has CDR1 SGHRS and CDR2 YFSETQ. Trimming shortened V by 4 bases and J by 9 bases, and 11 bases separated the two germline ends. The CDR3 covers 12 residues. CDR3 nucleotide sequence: TGCGCCAGCAGCCACAGGGAATTTGAGCAGTTCTTC. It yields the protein CASSHREFEQFF.

CDR3 DNA: TGTGCCAGCAGTGACTCGACGGGGGGTAAAGATACGCAGTATTTT. It encodes CASSDSTGGKDTQYF. The rearrangement links TRBV6-4 to TRBJ2-3; 7 nucleotides agree with TRBD2. The CDR3 spans 15 residues. The J segment lost 5 bases and the V segment lost 0 bases, leaving 5 bases of the junction unmatched. Germline lookup yields CDR1 MRHNA and CDR2 SNTAGT.

Here the CDR3 reads CASSLGRYSNQPQHF. The CDR3 nucleotides read TGTGCCAGCAGTTTAGGGCGATATAGCAATCAGCCCCAGCATTTT. V and J are TRBV28 and TRBJ1-5, with D unresolved. The CDR3 is 15 residues long. Trimming removed 2 bases from V and 0 bases from J, with 8 bases in between. CDR1 and CDR2 (germline): MDHEN, SYDVKM. The variable domain in full, with the rest retrieved from reference TRBV28 and TRBJ1-5, is DVKVTQSSRYLVKRTGEKVFLECVQDMDHENMFWYRQDPGLGLRLIYFSYDVKMKEKGDIPEGYSVSREKKERFSLILESASTNQTSMYLCASSLGRYSNQPQHFGDGTRLSIL.

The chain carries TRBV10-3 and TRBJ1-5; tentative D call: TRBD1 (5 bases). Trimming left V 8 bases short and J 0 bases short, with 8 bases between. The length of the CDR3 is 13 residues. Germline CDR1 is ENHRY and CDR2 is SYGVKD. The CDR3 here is CAIGAYSNQPQHF. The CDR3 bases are TGTGCCATCGGGGCTTATAGCAATCAGCCCCAGCATTTT.

DNA of the CDR3: TGTGCCAGCAGTAACAGGGGGGCCTACAATGAGCAGTTCTTC. Translating it yields CASSNRGAYNEQFF. V gene TRBV6-1 combines with J gene TRBJ2-1; 8 bases fit TRBD1. Trimming removed 5 bases from V and 2 bases from J; junction bases left unmatched: 2. Germline V gene data show CDR1 as MNHNS and CDR2 as SASEGT. The length of the CDR3 is 14 residues.

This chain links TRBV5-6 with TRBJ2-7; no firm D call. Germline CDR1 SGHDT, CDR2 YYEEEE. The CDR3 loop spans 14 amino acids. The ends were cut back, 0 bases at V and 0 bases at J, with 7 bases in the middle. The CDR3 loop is CASSLVAASYEQYF. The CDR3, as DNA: TGTGCCAGCAGCTTGGTCGCAGCCTCCTACGAGCAGTACTTC.

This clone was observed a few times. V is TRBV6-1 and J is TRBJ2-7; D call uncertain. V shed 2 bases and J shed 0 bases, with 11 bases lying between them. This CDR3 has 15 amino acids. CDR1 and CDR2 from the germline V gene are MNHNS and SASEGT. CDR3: CASSELVGSSYEQYV. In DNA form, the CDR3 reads TGTGCCAGCAGTGAATTGGTCGGTAGCTCCTACGAGCAGTACGTC.